This T cell receptor beta chain was identified in a study of CD8 T cells in Susac syndrome. Random-hexamer reverse transcription was applied to roughly 0.5 to 1 ug RNA. TCRdb analysed the immunoSEQ multiplex PCR reads with MiXCR anew, one entry per CDR3 protein. The sample carries some 300,000 distinct CDR3 sequences, around 85% recorded once. Purification of the CD8+ and CD4+ T cells relied on negative isolation, and TEMRA cells underwent FACS enrichment. V dropped 6 bases and J dropped 4; count of bases not matched to a gene: 8. The CDR3 has 15 residues. Germline CDR1 reads SQVTM; CDR2 reads ANQGSEA.

Sequenced sample: CD8+ T cells from PBMCs. The J gene is TRBJ2-7, the V gene TRBV29-1; TRBD2 agrees at 14 bases. This receptor was obtained from a human donor with multiple sclerosis. The CDR3 spells CSVTRLAGGPYEQYF. The CDR3 bases are TGCAGCGTGACGAGACTAGCGGGAGGGCCATACGAGCAGTACTTC.